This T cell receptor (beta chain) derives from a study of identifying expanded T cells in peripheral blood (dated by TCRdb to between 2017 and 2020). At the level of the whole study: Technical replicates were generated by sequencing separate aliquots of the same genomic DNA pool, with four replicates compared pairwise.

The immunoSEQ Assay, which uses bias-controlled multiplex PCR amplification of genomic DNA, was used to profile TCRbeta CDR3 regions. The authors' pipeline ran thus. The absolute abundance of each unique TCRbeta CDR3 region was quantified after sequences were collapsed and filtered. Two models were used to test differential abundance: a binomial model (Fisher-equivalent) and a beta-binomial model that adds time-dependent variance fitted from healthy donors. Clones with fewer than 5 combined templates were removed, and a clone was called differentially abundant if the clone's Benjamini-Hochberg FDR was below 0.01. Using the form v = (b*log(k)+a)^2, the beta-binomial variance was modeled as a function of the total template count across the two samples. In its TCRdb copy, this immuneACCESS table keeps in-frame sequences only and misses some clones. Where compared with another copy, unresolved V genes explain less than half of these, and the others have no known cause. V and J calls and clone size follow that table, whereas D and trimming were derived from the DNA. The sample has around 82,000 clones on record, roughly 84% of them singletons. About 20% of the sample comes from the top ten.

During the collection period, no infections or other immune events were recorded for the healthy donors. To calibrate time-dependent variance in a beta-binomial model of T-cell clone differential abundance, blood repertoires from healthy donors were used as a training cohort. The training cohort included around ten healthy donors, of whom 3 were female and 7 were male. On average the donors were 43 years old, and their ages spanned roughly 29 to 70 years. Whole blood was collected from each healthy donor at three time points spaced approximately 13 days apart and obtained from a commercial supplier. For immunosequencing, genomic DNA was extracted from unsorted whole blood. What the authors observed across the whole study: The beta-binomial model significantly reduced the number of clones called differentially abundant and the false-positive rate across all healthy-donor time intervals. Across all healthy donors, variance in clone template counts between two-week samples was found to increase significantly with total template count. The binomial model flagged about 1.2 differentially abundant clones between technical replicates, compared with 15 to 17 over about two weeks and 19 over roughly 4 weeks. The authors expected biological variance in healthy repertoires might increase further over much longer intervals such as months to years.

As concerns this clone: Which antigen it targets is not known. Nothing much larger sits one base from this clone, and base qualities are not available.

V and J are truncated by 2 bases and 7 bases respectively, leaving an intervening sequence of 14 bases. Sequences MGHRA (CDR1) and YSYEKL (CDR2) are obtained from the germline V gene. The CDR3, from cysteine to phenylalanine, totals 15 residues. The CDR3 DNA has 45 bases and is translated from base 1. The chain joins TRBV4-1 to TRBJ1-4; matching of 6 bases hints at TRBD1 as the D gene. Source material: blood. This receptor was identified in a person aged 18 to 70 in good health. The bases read TGCGCCAGCAGCCAACAAGGGGGGGAAGGTGAAAAACTGTTTTTT. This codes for CASSQQGGEGEKLFF.